The T cell receptor (beta chain) under discussion was sequenced for a study of diagnostic markers for celiac disease (TCRdb year 2020). The CDR3 measures 15 amino acids from cysteine to phenylalanine. No coding sequence is recorded. Per the germline V gene, LGHNA is the CDR1 and YSLEER is the CDR2. For this clonotype: Its antigen is currently not known.

The run used an Illumina MiSeq. After reprocessing by TCRdb, each CDR3 protein sequence is one entry, and no DNA is given. The sample's table lists a count of approximately 8,000 distinct CDR3 sequences. The top ten clonotypes cover 6.3% of the sample. Sequencing was performed on either unsorted cells or a sorted T cell fraction (not recorded which). The sequence is built from TRBV4-3 and TRBJ1-2; TCRdb picks TRBD1, but there is no DNA to check that call. The source of this sequence is a human donor. This table probably holds off-target reads from a library built for another chain. Here the CDR3 is given as CASSHVFQGGYGYTF.